These T cell receptor beta chains were read from a single sample in a study of blood T cells in healthy people across ages. TCRdb fed the 5' RACE reads into MiXCR, producing one record per CDR3 protein. The sample consists of 1.5 million to 2 million distinct CDR3 sequences, 28% of them appearing once. The sample taken for sequencing was blood. The receptors originated from a woman under 40 in good health. Each CDR3 is given with its conserved first and last residue. The D gene is left open where the match is weak.

V: TRBV13; D: NA; J: TRBJ2-4; CDR3: CASSQGGRAEQYF
V: TRBV28; D: TRBD1; J: TRBJ1-1; CDR3: CASRLTGLRPVTEAFF
V: TRBV29-1; D: NA; J: TRBJ1-1; CDR3: CSVEVGIGTSAFF
V: TRBV28; D: TRBD2; J: TRBJ2-4; CDR3: CASSKTSGGGNIQYF
V: TRBV2; D: NA; J: TRBJ1-1; CDR3: CASSAAGSVDTEAFF
V: TRBV15; D: NA; J: TRBJ2-1; CDR3: CATSRGEVRNEQFF
V: TRBV6-5; D: TRBD1; J: TRBJ1-2; CDR3: CAIRDSLYGYTF
V: TRBV20-1; D: NA; J: TRBJ2-5; CDR3: CSANLPGQETQYF
V: TRBV28; D: NA; J: TRBJ1-2; CDR3: CASSPTTTSNYGYTF
V: TRBV25-1; D: TRBD2; J: NA; CDR3: CASSHSGLGEETQYF
V: TRBV9; D: NA; J: TRBJ2-7; CDR3: CANSGTGAYEQYF
V: TRBV28; D: NA; J: TRBJ2-2; CDR3: CATPGDRAGELFF
V: TRBV20-1; D: NA; J: TRBJ1-5; CDR3: CSAKGGIPGVDRPQHF
V: TRBV20-1; D: NA; J: TRBJ2-3; CDR3: CSARTGLPTSTDTQYF
V: TRBV30; D: NA; J: TRBJ2-7; CDR3: CAWTRHYEQYF
V: TRBV7-2; D: NA; J: TRBJ2-3; CDR3: CASSLMSSAPDTQYF
V: TRBV7-9; D: NA; J: TRBJ2-1; CDR3: CASSLMGDEQFF
V: TRBV6-4; D: TRBD2; J: TRBJ2-1; CDR3: CAGSPLAVSSYNEQFF
V: TRBV28; D: NA; J: TRBJ2-4; CDR3: CASSEPDRNIQYF
V: TRBV5-1; D: NA; J: TRBJ1-2; CDR3: CASIRTEDGYTF
V: TRBV12-3/TRBV12-4; D: TRBD1; J: TRBJ2-3; CDR3: CASSLQGRTDTQYF
V: TRBV15; D: NA; J: TRBJ2-6; CDR3: CATIGPGAPGANVLTF
V: TRBV7-6; D: NA; J: TRBJ2-7; CDR3: CACSPSGGSSYEQYF
V: TRBV20-1; D: NA; J: TRBJ2-2; CDR3: CSAREKGQPTGELFF
V: TRBV5-1; D: NA; J: TRBJ1-2; CDR3: CASSWTNRDGGYTF
V: TRBV10-3; D: NA; J: TRBJ2-7; CDR3: CAITGTPFSEQYF
V: TRBV7-2; D: TRBD2; J: TRBJ2-5; CDR3: CASSGETGLAGVETQYF
V: TRBV12-3/TRBV12-4; D: NA; J: TRBJ2-5; CDR3: CASRRGGEETQYF
V: TRBV19; D: NA; J: TRBJ1-5; CDR3: CASSIGGGMGNQPQHF
V: TRBV20-1; D: NA; J: TRBJ1-5; CDR3: CSASSPSPTTAFNQPQHF
V: TRBV6-6; D: TRBD2; J: TRBJ2-1; CDR3: CASSYLGGDNEQFF
V: TRBV6-1; D: NA; J: TRBJ1-2; CDR3: CASSGASSANYGYTF
V: TRBV12-3/TRBV12-4; D: NA; J: TRBJ1-3; CDR3: CASSLGRNTIYF
V: TRBV12-3/TRBV12-4; D: NA; J: TRBJ1-2; CDR3: CASSLHAGAGVGYTF
V: TRBV24-1; D: NA; J: TRBJ2-3; CDR3: CATSDLAGITDTQYF
V: TRBV24-1; D: NA; J: TRBJ2-3; CDR3: CATSGAPENTDTQYF
V: TRBV12-3/TRBV12-4; D: NA; J: TRBJ2-5; CDR3: CASGGLTVREAQYF
V: TRBV7-8; D: NA; J: TRBJ2-7; CDR3: CASSFLRQSSYEQYF
V: TRBV20-1; D: NA; J: TRBJ2-1; CDR3: CSATYVGRGNEQFF
V: TRBV5-1; D: TRBD2; J: TRBJ2-1; CDR3: CASSLGGRASYNEQFF
V: TRBV6-1; D: TRBD1; J: TRBJ2-1; CDR3: CASSATDRGVAYNEQFF
V: TRBV7-9; D: TRBD2; J: TRBJ2-7; CDR3: CASSFLQPGLAFYEQYF
V: TRBV29-1; D: NA; J: NA; CDR3: CSVVPRGPPYNEQYF
V: TRBV5-1; D: NA; J: TRBJ2-4; CDR3: CASSLSPHLAKNIQYF
V: TRBV12-3/TRBV12-4; D: TRBD1; J: TRBJ2-7; CDR3: CASSGTAGYEQYF
V: TRBV29-1; D: TRBD2; J: TRBJ2-7; CDR3: CSVILSGRADEQYF
V: TRBV7-9; D: NA; J: TRBJ1-1; CDR3: CASSYFADTEAFF